This T cell receptor beta chain was retrieved from a study of shared T cell receptors in the human thymus. The V end lost 3 bases, the J end lost 5 bases, and 20 bases lay between the germline ends. Germline V gene data show CDR1 as GTSNPN and CDR2 as SVGIG (reference sequence). The CDR3 has 16 amino acids. Data came from immunoSEQ multiplex PCR; TCRdb stores just in-frame clones and leaves some out. The sample records under 850,000 clones, around nine tenths being singletons. The same sample was also studied in work on human thymus T cells. According to that study: Surgeons resected thymus tissue during corrective heart surgery. In thymic and blood repertoires alike, V and J usage looked biased. Related research described strongly overlapping thymic repertoires in unrelated people.

Sequencing was carried out using thymocytes. The chain joins TRBV30 to TRBJ1-5, with D possibly being TRBD1 (5 bases). The receptor was derived from a boy in the first two years of life with a congenital heart defect. The CDR3 bases are TGTGCCTGGAGCCGCGGGACGCGGGGGGTCCATCAGCCCCAGCATTTT. Protein sequence: CAWSRGTRGVHQPQHF.